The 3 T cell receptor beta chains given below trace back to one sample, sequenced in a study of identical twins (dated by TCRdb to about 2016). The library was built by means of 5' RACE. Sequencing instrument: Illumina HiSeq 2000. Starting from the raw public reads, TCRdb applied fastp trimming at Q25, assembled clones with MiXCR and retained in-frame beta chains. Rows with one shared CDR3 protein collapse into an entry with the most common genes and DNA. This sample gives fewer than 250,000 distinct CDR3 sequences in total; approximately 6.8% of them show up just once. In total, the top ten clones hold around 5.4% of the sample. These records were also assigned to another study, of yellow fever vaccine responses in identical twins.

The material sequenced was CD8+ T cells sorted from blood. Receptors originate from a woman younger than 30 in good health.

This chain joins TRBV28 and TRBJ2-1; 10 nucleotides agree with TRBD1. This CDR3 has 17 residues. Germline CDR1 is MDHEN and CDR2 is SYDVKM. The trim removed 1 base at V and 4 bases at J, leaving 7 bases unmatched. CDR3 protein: CASSLFVGTGEYNEQFF. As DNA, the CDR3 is TGTGCCAGCAGTTTATTTGTTGGGACAGGGGAGTACAATGAGCAGTTCTTC.

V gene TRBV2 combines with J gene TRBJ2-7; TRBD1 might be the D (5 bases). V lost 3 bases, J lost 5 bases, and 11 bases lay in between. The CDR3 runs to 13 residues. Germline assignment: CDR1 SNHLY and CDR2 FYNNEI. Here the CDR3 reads CASSDWQGHEQYF. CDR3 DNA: TGTGCCAGCAGTGACTGGCAGGGCCACGAGCAGTACTTC.

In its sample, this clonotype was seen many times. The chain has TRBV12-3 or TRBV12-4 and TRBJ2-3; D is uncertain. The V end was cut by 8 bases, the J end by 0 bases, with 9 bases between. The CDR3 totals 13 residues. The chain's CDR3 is CASDGPSTDTQYF. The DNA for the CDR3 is TGTGCCAGCGATGGTCCTAGCACAGATACGCAGTATTTT.